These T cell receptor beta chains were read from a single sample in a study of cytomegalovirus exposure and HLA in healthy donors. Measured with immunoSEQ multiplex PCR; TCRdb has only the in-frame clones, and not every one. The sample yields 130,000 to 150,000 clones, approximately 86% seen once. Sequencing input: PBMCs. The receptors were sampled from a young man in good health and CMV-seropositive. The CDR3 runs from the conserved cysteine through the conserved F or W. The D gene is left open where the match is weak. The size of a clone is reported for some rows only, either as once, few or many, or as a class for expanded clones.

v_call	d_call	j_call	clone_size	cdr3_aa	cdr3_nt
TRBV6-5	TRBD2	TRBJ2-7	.	CASSGTSGRYEQYF	TGTGCCAGCAGTGGTACTAGCGGGAGGTACGAGCAGTACTTC
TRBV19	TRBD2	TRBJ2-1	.	CASSIPGTSGSGDEQFF	TGTGCCAGTAGTATACCCGGGACTAGCGGTTCTGGGGATGAGCAGTTCTTC
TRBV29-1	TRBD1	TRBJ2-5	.	CSVEKRGRWEGGEETQYF	TGCAGCGTTGAAAAGAGGGGGCGATGGGAAGGTGGGGAAGAGACCCAGTACTTC
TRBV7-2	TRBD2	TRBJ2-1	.	CASILRGGSTYNEQFF	TGTGCCAGCATCCTTAGAGGCGGGAGTACCTACAATGAGCAGTTCTTC
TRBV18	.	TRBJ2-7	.	CASSPLSVEQYF	TGTGCCAGCTCACCACTATCGGTCGAGCAGTACTTC
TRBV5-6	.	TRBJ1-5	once	CASSLFAAYSNQPQHF	TGTGCCAGCAGCTTGTTCGCGGCTTATAGCAATCAGCCCCAGCATTTT
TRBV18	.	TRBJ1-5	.	CASSPPGGGGNQPQHF	TGTGCCAGCTCACCACCAGGAGGGGGGGGCAATCAGCCCCAGCATTTT
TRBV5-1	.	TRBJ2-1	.	CASSVNRVFLFF	TGCGCCAGCAGCGTCAACAGGGTCTTCCTCTTCTTC
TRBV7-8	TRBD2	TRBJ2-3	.	CASSLWREGVEDTQYF	TGTGCCAGCAGCTTATGGCGGGAGGGCGTGGAAGATACGCAGTATTTT
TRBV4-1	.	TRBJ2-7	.	CASSQGRGTTYEQYF	TGCGCCAGCAGCCAAGGGAGAGGAACTACCTACGAGCAGTACTTC
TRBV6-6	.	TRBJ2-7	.	CASNAGPYEQYF	TGTGCCAGCAACGCCGGTCCCTACGAGCAGTACTTC
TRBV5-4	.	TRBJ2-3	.	CASSLTGADTQYF	TGTGCCAGCAGCTTGACTGGGGCGGATACGCAGTATTTT
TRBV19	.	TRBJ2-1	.	CASISRGNYNEQFF	TGTGCCAGTATATCCAGGGGAAACTACAATGAGCAGTTCTTC
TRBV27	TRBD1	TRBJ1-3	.	CASSFTGTGEENTIYF	TGTGCCAGCAGTTTTACCGGGACAGGGGAAGAGAACACCATATATTTT
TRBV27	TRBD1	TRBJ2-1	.	CASSMTGNEQFF	TGTGCCAGCAGCATGACAGGGAATGAGCAGTTCTTC
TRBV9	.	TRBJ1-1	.	CASSVESRGTEAFF	TGTGCCAGCAGCGTAGAGTCCCGGGGGACTGAAGCTTTCTTT
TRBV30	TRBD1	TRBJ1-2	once	CAYTTGGVGGYTF	TGTGCCTACACGACAGGGGGAGTGGGTGGCTACACCTTC
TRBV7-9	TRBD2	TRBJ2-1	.	CASSSGLALSNEQFF	TGTGCCAGCAGCTCGGGACTAGCCCTGTCCAATGAGCAGTTCTTC
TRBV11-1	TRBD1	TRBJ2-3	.	CASSRGEGAHTDTQYF	TGTGCCAGCAGCCGCGGCGAGGGGGCCCACACAGATACGCAGTATTTT
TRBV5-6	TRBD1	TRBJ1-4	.	CASSPRGQGREKLFF	TGTGCCAGCAGCCCAAGGGGACAGGGGCGGGAAAAACTGTTTTTT
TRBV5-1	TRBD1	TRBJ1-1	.	CASSVTGTGGFTEAFF	TGCGCCAGCAGCGTTACCGGGACAGGGGGCTTCACTGAAGCTTTCTTT
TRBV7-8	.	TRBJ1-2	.	CASSPLEGYTF	TGTGCCAGCAGCCCTCTAGAGGGCTACACCTTC
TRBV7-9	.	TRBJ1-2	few	CASSLGGSYGYTF	TGTGCCAGCAGCTTAGGGGGCTCTTATGGCTACACCTTC
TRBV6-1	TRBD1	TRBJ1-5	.	CASSSQGEEQPQHF	TGTGCCAGCAGTTCACAGGGGGAGGAGCAGCCCCAGCATTTT
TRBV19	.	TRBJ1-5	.	CASSIGGRPRIQPQHF	TGTGCCAGTAGTATAGGGGGCCGCCCCAGAATTCAGCCCCAGCATTTT
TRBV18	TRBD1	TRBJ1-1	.	CASSQGQGGNTEAFF	TGTGCCAGCTCGCAAGGACAGGGGGGGAACACTGAAGCTTTCTTT
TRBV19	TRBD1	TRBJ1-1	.	CASSPRQGLGTEAFF	TGTGCCAGTAGTCCCAGACAGGGTTTGGGCACTGAAGCTTTCTTT
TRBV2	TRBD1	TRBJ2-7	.	CASLQGGSYEQYF	TGTGCCAGCTTACAGGGGGGTTCCTACGAGCAGTACTTC
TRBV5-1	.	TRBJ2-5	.	CASSLAVREFQETQYF	TGCGCCAGCAGCTTGGCGGTGCGGGAATTCCAAGAGACCCAGTACTTC
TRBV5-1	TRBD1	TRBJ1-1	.	CASSLGTAYTEAFF	TGCGCCAGCAGCTTAGGGACAGCCTACACTGAAGCTTTCTTT
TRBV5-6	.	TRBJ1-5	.	CASSLVGQPQHF	TGTGCCAGCAGCTTGGTTGGCCAGCCCCAGCATTTT
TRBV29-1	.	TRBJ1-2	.	CSVDPRGNYGYTF	TGCAGCGTCGACCCCAGGGGAAACTATGGCTACACCTTC
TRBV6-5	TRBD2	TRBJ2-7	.	CASSYVAGTSGIEQYF	TGTGCCAGCAGTTACGTTGCCGGGACTAGCGGGATCGAGCAGTACTTC
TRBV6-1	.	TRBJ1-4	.	CASSLTASTNEKLFF	TGTGCCAGCAGCCTGACAGCCTCAACTAATGAAAAACTGTTTTTT
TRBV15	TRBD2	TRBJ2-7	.	CATSRPQREGTYEQYF	TGTGCCACCAGCAGACCCCAGCGGGAGGGAACCTACGAGCAGTACTTC
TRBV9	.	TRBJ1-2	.	CASTPSGDPRDPYGYTF	TGTGCCAGCACCCCATCCGGGGATCCCCGCGACCCCTATGGCTACACCTTC
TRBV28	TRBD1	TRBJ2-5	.	CASSSNSNGQGRETQYF	TGTGCCAGCAGTTCCAACTCTAACGGACAGGGGCGAGAGACCCAGTACTTC
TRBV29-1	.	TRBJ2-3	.	CSAPRRGSTDTQYF	TGCAGTGCTCCTAGGAGGGGTTCCACAGATACGCAGTATTTT
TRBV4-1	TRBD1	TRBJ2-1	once	CASSQASQGAGDEQFF	TGCGCCAGCAGCCAAGCCTCGCAGGGGGCTGGGGATGAGCAGTTCTTC
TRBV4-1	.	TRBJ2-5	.	CASSQGGAGVEETQYF	TGCGCCAGCAGCCAAGGGGGAGCAGGGGTTGAGGAGACCCAGTACTTC
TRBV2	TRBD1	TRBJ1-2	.	CASSQGARGYTF	TGTGCCAGCAGTCAGGGGGCGAGAGGCTACACCTTC
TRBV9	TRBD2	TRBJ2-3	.	CASSVALAGADTQYF	TGTGCCAGCAGCGTAGCACTAGCGGGGGCGGATACGCAGTATTTT
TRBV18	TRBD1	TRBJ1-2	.	CASSPPDRVYGYTF	TGTGCCAGCTCACCACCGGACAGGGTCTATGGCTACACCTTC
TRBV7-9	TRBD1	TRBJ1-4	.	CASSPGTGGVVREKLFF	TGTGCCAGCAGCCCCGGGACAGGGGGAGTAGTTCGAGAAAAACTGTTTTTT
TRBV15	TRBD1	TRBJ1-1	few	CATSRRTGGTEAFF	TGTGCCACCAGCAGAAGAACAGGGGGCACTGAAGCTTTCTTT
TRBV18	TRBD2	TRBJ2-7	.	CASSPGTSIYEQYF	TGTGCCAGCTCACCTGGGACTAGCATCTACGAGCAGTACTTC
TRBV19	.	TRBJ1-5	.	CASTDRGGPQNQPQHF	TGTGCCAGTACCGATCGGGGGGGTCCTCAGAATCAGCCCCAGCATTTT
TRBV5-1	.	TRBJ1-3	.	CASSSSGATGNTIYF	TGCGCCAGCAGTTCTTCAGGGGCCACTGGAAACACCATATATTTT
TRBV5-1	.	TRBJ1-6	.	CASSRQSSGSYNSPLHF	TGCGCCAGCAGCCGTCAGAGTTCGGGCTCCTATAATTCACCCCTCCACTTT
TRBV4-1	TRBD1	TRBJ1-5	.	CASSRDRGRNQPQHF	TGCGCCAGCAGCCGGGACAGGGGGCGGAATCAGCCCCAGCATTTT
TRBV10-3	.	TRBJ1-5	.	CAISDGSNQPQHF	TGTGCCATCAGTGACGGGAGCAATCAGCCCCAGCATTTT
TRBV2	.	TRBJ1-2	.	CASSGTGGHGYTF	TGTGCCAGCAGTGGAACGGGGGGCCATGGCTACACCTTC